This is a list of T cell receptor beta chains from one sample in a study of T cells in localized non-small cell lung cancer. Profiling relied on immunoSEQ multiplex PCR, and the TCRdb table lists in-frame clones only, not all of them. Of tens of thousands of clones in the sample, more than 70% were seen once. The input for sequencing was peripheral blood, taken before any cancer treatment. These TCRs come from a female donor of 60 years or more with stage I lung adenocarcinoma. Each CDR3 is given with its conserved first and last residue. A D gene is named only where the DNA matches it firmly. The listing skips clone size in some rows; elsewhere it reads once, few, many or a size class.

j_call cdr3_length clone_size d_call v_call cdr3_nt cdr3_aa
TRBJ1-6 15 few - TRBV9 TGTGCCAGCAGCGTCACAGGTTCCCGCAATTCACCCCTCCACTTT CASSVTGSRNSPLHF
TRBJ2-3 15 - - TRBV28 TGTGCCAGCAGTTTACCAACCCCCCCAACAGATACGCAGTATTTT CASSLPTPPTDTQYF
TRBJ1-1 15 many - TRBV7-9 TGTGCCAGCAGCCATAAACTCGACAGCAACACTGAAGCTTTCTTT CASSHKLDSNTEAFF
TRBJ2-5 13 - - TRBV7-2 TGTGCCAGCAGCTTAGCGGGGGGAGAGACCCAGTACTTC CASSLAGGETQYF
TRBJ1-1 13 few - TRBV19 TGTGCCAGTAGTATGAAGGGAGACACTGAAGCTTTCTTT CASSMKGDTEAFF
TRBJ1-3 16 - - TRBV7-2 TGTGCCAGCAGCCCGAGGGCCCTCGGGTCTGGAAACACCATATATTTT CASSPRALGSGNTIYF
TRBJ2-5 13 - - TRBV6-6 TGTGCCAGCAGCCAGGGGATTAGGGAGACCCAGTACTTC CASSQGIRETQYF
TRBJ1-1 14 - - TRBV19 TGTGCCAGTAGTATCCAGGGGCAAGGGGCTGAAGCTTTCTTT CASSIQGQGAEAFF
TRBJ1-1 15 - - TRBV7-2 TGTGCCAGCAGTCACAACACCAACTCGATCACTGAAGCTTTCTTT CASSHNTNSITEAFF
TRBJ1-6 15 - - TRBV6-1 TGTGCCAGCAGTCCCCGCCGGGCGCATAATTCACCCCTCCACTTT CASSPRRAHNSPLHF
TRBJ2-1 16 - TRBD2 TRBV5-4 TGTGCCAGCAGCTTGGACAAAGCGGGGTCCTACAATGAGCAGTTCTTC CASSLDKAGSYNEQFF
TRBJ1-1 15 - - TRBV7-6 TGTGCCAGCAGCTTGGGCAGTCCTGTTGGCACTGAAGCTTTCTTT CASSLGSPVGTEAFF
TRBJ1-2 16 - TRBD1 TRBV5-1 TGCGCCAGCAGCCTTTACCGAACAGGGGCTGAAGCTGGCTACACCTTC CASSLYRTGAEAGYTF
TRBJ1-2 12 few - TRBV6-5 TGTGCCAGCAGTAGTCCTCCCGGTGGCTACACCTTC CASSSPPGGYTF
TRBJ2-5 15 - TRBD1 TRBV19 TGTGCCAGTAGTAACTTACAGGGGGCGACCGAGACCCAGTACTTC CASSNLQGATETQYF
TRBJ2-1 14 - TRBD1 TRBV7-9 TGTGCCAGCAGCTCCCGGGACAGGGGATCCGAGCAGTTCTTC CASSSRDRGSEQFF
TRBJ2-7 15 once - TRBV6-5 TGTGCCAGCAGTGCAAAACAGGGTGGATTCTACGAGCAGTACTTC CASSAKQGGFYEQYF
TRBJ2-3 14 - - TRBV6-6 TGTGCCAGCAAGCAGGACAGACCTGCAGATACGCAGTATTTT CASKQDRPADTQYF
TRBJ1-1 12 - - TRBV30 TGTGCCTGGAGTGCCTTTTCCGGTGAAGCTTTCTTT CAWSAFSGEAFF
TRBJ2-7 16 - - TRBV27 TGTGCCAGCAGTTTAGACGGGAGAGGGAGACTGTACGAGCAGTACTTC CASSLDGRGRLYEQYF
TRBJ1-2 13 - TRBD1 TRBV28 TGTGCCAGTACGCAGGGGGGCAACTATGGCTACACCTTC CASTQGGNYGYTF
TRBJ1-2 17 - - TRBV19 TGTGCCAGTACGGTCCGAACAGGGAGTGCTATTAACTATGGCTACACCTTC CASTVRTGSAINYGYTF
TRBJ1-4 17 once TRBD1 TRBV5-1 TGCGCCAGCAGCCTCCGGGACAGGGGGCGTAGGGGGGAAAAACTGTTTTTT CASSLRDRGRRGEKLFF
TRBJ1-1 15 - - TRBV27 TGTGCCAGCAGTTTAGGGATGGGGGTGGGCGGTGAAGCTTTCTTT CASSLGMGVGGEAFF
TRBJ2-7 11 - - TRBV29-1 TGCAGCTTTCGGATGGGGGGCGAGCAGTACTTC CSFRMGGEQYF
TRBJ2-7 12 - - TRBV27 TGTGCCAGCAGTTTCGGGAAGGGACGGGAGTACTTC CASSFGKGREYF
TRBJ1-5 17 - - TRBV4-2 TGTGCCAGCAGCCAGTCGGGTGGGGGGCACGGCAATCAGCCCCAGCATTTT CASSQSGGGHGNQPQHF
TRBJ2-7 16 - - TRBV30 TGTGCCTGGAGCCGCTCCTACAGGGGCGTCGGGGGCGAGCAGTACTTC CAWSRSYRGVGGEQYF
TRBJ2-5 13 - - TRBV6-5 TGTGCCAGCAGTTTGTATCGCCAAGAGACCCAGTACTTC CASSLYRQETQYF
TRBJ1-4 17 - TRBD1 TRBV7-3 TGTGCCAGCAGCCTCTCTTTGACAGGGCCGAACGATGAAAAACTGTTTTTT CASSLSLTGPNDEKLFF
TRBJ2-7 15 - TRBD2 TRBV5-1 TGCGCCAGCAGCTTGACTAGCGGGAGGGCCTACGAGCAGTACTTC CASSLTSGRAYEQYF
TRBJ2-5 16 few - TRBV5-6 TGTGCCAGCAGCTTGACAAGGGGAACGGGGAGAGAGACCCAGTACTTC CASSLTRGTGRETQYF
TRBJ2-1 15 - - TRBV27 TGTGCCAGCAGTTTTCAGGGCCCTCGCACTAATGAGCAGTTCTTC CASSFQGPRTNEQFF
TRBJ1-4 13 - - TRBV7-2 TGTGCCAGCAGCTTAGTACCTAATGAAAAACTGTTTTTT CASSLVPNEKLFF
TRBJ2-7 15 - - TRBV5-4 TGTGCCAGCAGCTTGGCTGGCTTCAACTCCTACGAGCAGTACTTC CASSLAGFNSYEQYF
TRBJ1-2 15 - - TRBV5-6 TGTGCCAGCAGCTTGGGTGGGGCGGGTAACTATGGCTACACCTTC CASSLGGAGNYGYTF
TRBJ2-3 16 - TRBD2 TRBV5-1 TGCGCCAGCAGCCTAGACGCGGGGGGGCCTTTAGATACGCAGTATTTT CASSLDAGGPLDTQYF
TRBJ2-2 14 many TRBD1 TRBV29-1 TGCAGCGTTATCCAGGGGGCGAGCACCGGGGAGCTGTTTTTT CSVIQGASTGELFF
TRBJ2-3 14 few - TRBV30 TGTGCCTGGAGTCGGTCGGGAAGTACAGATACGCAGTATTTT CAWSRSGSTDTQYF
TRBJ2-3 14 - - TRBV7-2 TGTGCCAGCAGCTTAGGGAGGGGGGCAGATACGCAGTATTTT CASSLGRGADTQYF
TRBJ1-1 14 few - TRBV5-1 TGCGCCAGCAGCACCAGGGTAGGAGACACTGAAGCTTTCTTT CASSTRVGDTEAFF
TRBJ2-7 12 - - TRBV28 TGTGCCAGCAGAACGACAGGCTACGAGCAGTACTTC CASRTTGYEQYF
TRBJ2-1 19 once TRBD2 TRBV7-2 TGTGCCAGCAGCTTAGCGGGGACTAGCGCCATGCGCTCCTACAATGAGCAGTTCTTC CASSLAGTSAMRSYNEQFF
TRBJ1-1 14 - - TRBV7-8 TGTGCCAGCACCATCATCCAGGGGAACACTGAAGCTTTCTTT CASTIIQGNTEAFF
TRBJ1-5 15 - TRBD1 TRBV6-5 TGTGCCAGCAGTTACTCGAGGACAGGGACGTGGGCCCAGCATTTT CASSYSRTGTWAQHF
TRBJ1-1 14 - TRBD1 TRBV6-5 TGTGCCAGCAGTCGGGACAGGGGGTATACTGAAGCTTTCTTT CASSRDRGYTEAFF
TRBJ2-2 16 - - TRBV4-3 TGCGCCAGCAGCCAAGAGGGACAACCGAACACCGGGGAGCTGTTTTTT CASSQEGQPNTGELFF
TRBJ2-1 13 - - TRBV30 TGTGCCTGGAGTGGCCGGGGCTACAATGAGCAGTTCTTC CAWSGRGYNEQFF